This T cell receptor beta chain derives from a study of T cells in Graves' hyperthyroidism and ophthalmopathy. Regarding the study as a whole: Progression to ophthalmopathy was predicted a median of roughly 6.5 months early.

This CDR3 comprises 14 residues. Trimming removed 3 bases from V and 0 bases from J, with 9 bases in between. This clonotype was seen a handful of times. Its antigen is not identified. A much more abundant neighbour one base away suggests this may be a read error. No conserved phenylalanine or tryptophan ends this CDR3, so it is likely a read error. What was amplified from RNA transcripts were TCR beta CDR3 regions. A first-round RT-PCR of the TCR CDR3 used the HTBI primer set. TCRdb reprocessed the multiplex PCR reads via MiXCR and lists one record per CDR3 protein. In the table there are 400,000 to 500,000 distinct CDR3 sequences, around 15% of which are singletons. Ophthalmopathy patients showed a Clinical Activity Score of at least 3, NOSPECS grade of at least 4 and duration under 3 months.

Sequenced sample: blood. The chain carries TRBV12-3 or TRBV12-4 and TRBJ2-7; maybe TRBD1 (5 bases). The receptor was derived from a man aged 18 to 35 with Graves' ophthalmopathy. CDR3 sequence: CASSFQGSSYEQYL. DNA of the CDR3: TGTGCCAGCAGTTTCCAGGGAAGCTCCTACGAGCAGTACCTC.